This record covers a single TCR beta chain. This sample was included in a study of T-cell reconstitution after alpha-beta-depleted transplantation in children. Preparation of the TCRbeta library used unique molecular identifiers. In TCRdb, the PCR reads were re-called with MiXCR into one record per CDR3 protein. This repertoire shows about 440,000 distinct CDR3 sequences, about 45% found once; its top ten account for around 29%. Germline V gene lookup returns CDR1 SEHNR and CDR2 FQNEAQ (reference sequence). CDR3 length equals 12 residues. V was shortened by 4 bases and J by 4 bases, with 8 bases between the two germline ends.

The chain carries TRBV7-9 and TRBJ2-7; D remains unclear. This specimen was PBMCs, taken before TCRalphabeta/CD19-depleted stem cell transplant. The origin of this receptor is a girl aged 2 to 10 with aplastic anemia, due to receive a stem cell transplant. CDR3 region: CASSSAGYEQYF. The DNA for the CDR3 is TGTGCCAGCAGCTCCGCTGGATACGAGCAGTACTTC.